The T cell receptor beta chain described here comes from a study of cytomegalovirus exposure and HLA in healthy donors. A remark on this clone: No antigen is known for it.

Study-wide results and limits: The majority of TCR sequences were rare, yet some public TCRs appeared in many donors. Overall, roughly 150 TCR beta chains were annotated as cytomegalovirus-associated. According to a later analysis, TCR clusters from the first cohort tended to co-occur in the 120 or so validation repertoires.

The table came from immunoSEQ multiplex PCR; TCRdb's copy has only in-frame clones and leaves some out. The sample consists of around 200,000 clones, approximately 86% of them appearing once. Trimming took off 5 bases at V and 0 bases at J, with 7 bases between the two ends. CDR1 and CDR2 from the germline V gene are KGHSH and LQKENI. The CDR3 runs to 14 residues. The sequencing sample was made of PBMCs. V and J are TRBV18 and TRBJ2-2, with D possibly being TRBD1 (6 bases). The clonotype was recovered from a woman aged 18-29 years in good health and CMV-seronegative. The CDR3 DNA follows: TGTGCCAGCTCAAAGGGGGCGAACACCGGGGAGCTGTTTTTT. This gives the protein CASSKGANTGELFF.